Listed below are T cell receptor beta chains from one sample, sequenced in a study of radiotherapy plus CTLA-4 blockade in lung cancer. TCRdb's table, derived via immunoSEQ multiplex PCR, lists solely in-frame clones and lacks some. In the table there are 43,000 or so clones, 63% of which are singletons. Sequences were derived from peripheral blood, sampled from a patient treated with radiotherapy plus ipilimumab. The source of these receptors is a human donor with non-small cell lung cancer who had a partial response to radiotherapy plus ipilimumab. CDR3s include the opening cysteine and the closing phenylalanine or tryptophan. The order of the fields is V gene, clone size, J gene, D gene, CDR3 DNA, CDR3 protein. D genes are given only for firm matches. Size values are once, few and many counts, or a class for expanded clones, and some rows have none.

TRBV5-4,-,TRBJ2-1,-,TGTGCCAGCAGCTTTAAGCTCCCGCAGGATGAGCAGTTCTTC,CASSFKLPQDEQFF
TRBV7-8,few,TRBJ2-7,-,TGTGCCAGCAGTACCTACTCGGGGTTAACCTACGAGCAGTACTTC,CASSTYSGLTYEQYF
TRBV9,-,TRBJ2-7,TRBD2,TGTGCCAGCAGCGTTTCTCCAGCGGGAAGGGACGAGCAGTACTTC,CASSVSPAGRDEQYF
TRBV6-1,few,TRBJ2-2,TRBD2,TGTGCCAGCAGCGTTACGGGACTAGTTGCCGGGGAGCTGTTTTTT,CASSVTGLVAGELFF
TRBV5-6,-,TRBJ1-2,TRBD1,TGTGCCAGCAGCTCGACAGGGCCATACTATGGCTACACCTTC,CASSSTGPYYGYTF
TRBV6-5,-,TRBJ1-3,-,TGTGCCAGCAGCCAAACTCAGGGACACGGAAACACCATATATTTT,CASSQTQGHGNTIYF
TRBV4-1,medium-sized,TRBJ1-3,TRBD1,TGCGCCAGCAGCCAAGATGACAGGGTACGGTCTGGAAACACCATATATTTT,CASSQDDRVRSGNTIYF
TRBV30,-,TRBJ2-1,TRBD1,TGTGCCTGGTCCGGGACAGGGGTAAATGAGCAGTTCTTC,CAWSGTGVNEQFF
TRBV19,-,TRBJ2-3,TRBD2,TGTGCCAGTAGTATGGCTAGCGGACCCACAGATACGCAGTATTTT,CASSMASGPTDTQYF
TRBV5-1,-,TRBJ2-5,TRBD2,TGCGCCAGCAGCTCGCTGCCCGGGGGGGGTAAGGTAAAGACCCAGTACTTC,CASSSLPGGGKVKTQYF
TRBV4-3,-,TRBJ1-1,-,TGCGCCAGCAGCCAGGCCGTTACAGGAGAAGCTTTCTTT,CASSQAVTGEAFF
TRBV5-1,-,TRBJ2-7,TRBD1,TGCGCCAGCAGGAGGGAGCCGGGACAGGGGTCCTACGAGCAGTACTTC,CASRREPGQGSYEQYF
TRBV6-6,-,TRBJ2-2,-,TGTGCCAGCAGTACAAAGTTCGCGAACACCGGGGAGCTGTTTTTT,CASSTKFANTGELFF
TRBV4-2,few,TRBJ1-2,-,TGTGCCAGCAGCTTTCGGGCAGGGGACGCCTACACCTTC,CASSFRAGDAYTF
TRBV11-1,-,TRBJ2-2,TRBD2,TGTGCCAGCAGCCCAGCCGGACTAGCGGGATCCGGGGAGCTGTTTTTT,CASSPAGLAGSGELFF
TRBV29-1,few,TRBJ2-1,TRBD2,TGCAGCGTTCGCGGACTAGCTCTCGGTGAGCAGTTCTTC,CSVRGLALGEQFF
TRBV13,few,TRBJ2-7,TRBD1,TGTGCCAGCAGCTTAGGGACAGGGGTCCCCTACGAGCAGTACTTC,CASSLGTGVPYEQYF
TRBV19,few,TRBJ1-5,TRBD1,TGTGCCAGTAGCGACAGGGGGCCGGGTCAGCCCCAGCATTTT,CASSDRGPGQPQHF
TRBV13,-,TRBJ2-7,-,TGTGCCAGCAGCTTAGGCGCGGGAAGGGGATACGAGCAGTACTTC,CASSLGAGRGYEQYF
TRBV18,-,TRBJ1-3,-,TGTGCCAGCTCACCACCGGTCAGCTCTGGAAACACCATATATTTT,CASSPPVSSGNTIYF
TRBV5-1,-,TRBJ2-2,-,TGCGCCAGCAGCTTGGGGGGGCCGGGGACCGGGGAGCTGTTTTTT,CASSLGGPGTGELFF
TRBV6-5,-,TRBJ1-1,-,TGTGCCAGCAGTTACTCGTGGGGAGGCACTGAAGCTTTCTTT,CASSYSWGGTEAFF
TRBV7-3,-,TRBJ1-3,-,TGTGCCAGCAGCTTTAACTCTGGAAACACCATATATTTT,CASSFNSGNTIYF
TRBV14,few,TRBJ1-1,-,TGTGCCAGCAGCCAACTGGAGGCCAACACTGAAGCTTTCTTT,CASSQLEANTEAFF
TRBV6-5,-,TRBJ2-3,TRBD2,TGTGCCAGCAGTTACGTAGCGGGAAATACGCAGTATTTT,CASSYVAGNTQYF
TRBV29-1,-,TRBJ2-3,-,TGCAGCGCCACCACCCGACTCACGGGAGATACGCAGTATTTT,CSATTRLTGDTQYF
TRBV5-1,-,TRBJ2-6,-,TGCGCCAGCAGCCCGCAGGGCTCTGGGGCCAACGTCCTGACTTTC,CASSPQGSGANVLTF
TRBV30,-,TRBJ1-2,-,TGTGCCTTGTCGGGACTCGACCAACTGGGAGGCTACACCTTC,CALSGLDQLGGYTF
TRBV6-5,-,TRBJ1-1,-,TGTGCCAGCTCTATCTTCAGGGGCACTGAAGCTTTCTTT,CASSIFRGTEAFF
TRBV30,once,TRBJ1-1,-,TGTGCCTGGAGTAATGGGCTTAACACTGAAGCTTTCTTT,CAWSNGLNTEAFF
TRBV6-6,-,TRBJ1-1,-,TGTGCCAGCAGTTACTCAGCTGGAGATGAAGCTTTCTTT,CASSYSAGDEAFF
TRBV27,-,TRBJ2-7,-,TGTGCCAGCAGTTTAGCCGGTCCCTACGAGCAGTACTTC,CASSLAGPYEQYF
TRBV6-1,-,TRBJ1-2,TRBD1,TGTGCCAGCAGTGAAGCGGACAGGTCTAACTATGGCTACACCTTC,CASSEADRSNYGYTF
TRBV29-1,-,TRBJ2-1,-,TGCAGCGTTGAGCAACTATACAATGAGCAGTTCTTC,CSVEQLYNEQFF
TRBV5-1,-,TRBJ1-5,-,TGCGCCAGCAGCCCATTTGGCACAGAAAGTAATCAGCCCCAGCATTTT,CASSPFGTESNQPQHF
TRBV7-8,-,TRBJ2-1,TRBD1,TGTGCCAGCAGCTTAGTGGCTGGACAGGCCTACAATGAGCAGTTCTTC,CASSLVAGQAYNEQFF
TRBV15,-,TRBJ2-1,TRBD2,TGTGCCACCAGCAGCCTTAGCGGGGGAAGCTTCTACAATGAGCAGTTCTTC,CATSSLSGGSFYNEQFF
TRBV14,-,TRBJ1-1,-,TGTGCCAGCAGCTCCCCGACAGATCGAACTGAAGCTTTCTTT,CASSSPTDRTEAFF